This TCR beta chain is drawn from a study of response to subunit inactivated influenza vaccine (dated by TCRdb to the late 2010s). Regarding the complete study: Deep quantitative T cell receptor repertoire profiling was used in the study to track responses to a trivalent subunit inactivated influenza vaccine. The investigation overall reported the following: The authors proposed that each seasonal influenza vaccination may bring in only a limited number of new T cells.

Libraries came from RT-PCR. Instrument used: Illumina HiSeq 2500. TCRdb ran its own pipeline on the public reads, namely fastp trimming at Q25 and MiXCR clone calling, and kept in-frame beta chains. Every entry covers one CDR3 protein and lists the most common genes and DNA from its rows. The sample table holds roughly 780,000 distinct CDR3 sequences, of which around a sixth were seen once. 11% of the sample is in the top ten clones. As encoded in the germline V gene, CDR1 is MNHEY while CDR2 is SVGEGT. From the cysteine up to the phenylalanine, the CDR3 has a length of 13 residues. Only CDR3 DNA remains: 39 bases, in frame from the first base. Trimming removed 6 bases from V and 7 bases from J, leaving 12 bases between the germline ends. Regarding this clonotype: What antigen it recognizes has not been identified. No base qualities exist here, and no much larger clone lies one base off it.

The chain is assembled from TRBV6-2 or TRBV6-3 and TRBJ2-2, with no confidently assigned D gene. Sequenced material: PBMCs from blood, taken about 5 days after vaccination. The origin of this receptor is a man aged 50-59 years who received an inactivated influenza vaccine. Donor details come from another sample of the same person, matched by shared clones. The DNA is TGTGCCAGCAGCAAGGTCTTAATCGGGGAGCTGTTTTTT. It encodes CASSKVLIGELFF.